This T cell receptor (beta chain) was recovered during a study of spatial heterogeneity in lung cancer. CDR3 size: 12 residues. Germline CDR1 reads SGHRS; CDR2 reads YFSETQ. The germline V and J ends were trimmed by 5 bases and 7 bases, with 10 bases remaining between them. Time point meaning: sample taken at primary tumor resection. TCR cDNA molecules each had a unique molecular identifier. TCRdb fed the 5' RACE reads into MiXCR, producing one record per CDR3 protein. The sample lists about 39,000 distinct CDR3 sequences; around 3.3% were seen once. Only a few counts were recorded for this clonotype. J is TRBJ2-1 and V is TRBV5-1; maybe TRBD2 (5 bases). This TCR derives from a male donor with early-stage non-small cell lung cancer. The sample was normal lung tissue next to the tumor, taken at surgery. The CDR3 region has the DNA TGCGCCAGCAGTCTAGCTGGAAATGAGCAGTTCTTC. This gives the protein CASSLAGNEQFF.